One TCR beta chain is described in this entry. Without the conserved terminal phenylalanine or tryptophan, this CDR3 likely stems from a read error. It is unclear where the CDR3 begins or ends on the DNA, so no DNA is shown, and the CDR3 is as TCRdb lists it. This specimen belongs to a study of tumor-infiltrating lymphocytes in oesophageal squamous cell carcinoma. In TCRdb, the PCR reads were re-called with MiXCR into one record per CDR3 protein. The table records some 10,000 distinct CDR3 sequences, under 70% of them present only once. The CDR3 extends over 16 residues, inclusive of both ends. Sample: esophageal tumor tissue. The sequence was obtained from a female donor with esophageal squamous cell carcinoma. The chain couples TRBV12-3 or TRBV12-4 to TRBJ2-6; the table names TRBD1, a call not compared with the DNA. The CDR3 reads CASSSLQGPNEQFFGA.